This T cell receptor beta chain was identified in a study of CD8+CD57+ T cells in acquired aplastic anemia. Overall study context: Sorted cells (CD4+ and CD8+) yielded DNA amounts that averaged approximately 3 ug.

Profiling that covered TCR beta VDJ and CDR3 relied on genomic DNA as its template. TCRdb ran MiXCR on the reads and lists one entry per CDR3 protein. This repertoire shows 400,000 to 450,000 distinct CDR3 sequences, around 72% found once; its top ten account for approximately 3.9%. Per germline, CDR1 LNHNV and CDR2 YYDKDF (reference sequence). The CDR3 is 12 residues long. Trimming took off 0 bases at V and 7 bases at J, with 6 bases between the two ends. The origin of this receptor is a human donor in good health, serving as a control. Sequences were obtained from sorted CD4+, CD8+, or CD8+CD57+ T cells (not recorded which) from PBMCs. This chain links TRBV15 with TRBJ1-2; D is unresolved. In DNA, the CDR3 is TGTGCCACCAGCAGAGATGAGGGTGGCTACACCTTC. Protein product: CATSRDEGGYTF.